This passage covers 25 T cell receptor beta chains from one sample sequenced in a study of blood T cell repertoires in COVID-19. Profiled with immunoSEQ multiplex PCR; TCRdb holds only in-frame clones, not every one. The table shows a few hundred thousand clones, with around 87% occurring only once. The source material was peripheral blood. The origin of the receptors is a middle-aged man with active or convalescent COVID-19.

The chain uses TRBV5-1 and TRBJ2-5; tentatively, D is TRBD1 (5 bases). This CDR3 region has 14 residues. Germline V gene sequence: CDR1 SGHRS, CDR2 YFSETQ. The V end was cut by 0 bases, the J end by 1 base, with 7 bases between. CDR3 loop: CASSLVQGQETQYF. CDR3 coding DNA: TGCGCCAGCAGCTTGGTGCAGGGCCAAGAGACCCAGTACTTC.

CDR3 amino acids: CATQLDSTSTDTQYF. CDR3 bases: TGTGCCACCCAGCTAGACAGCACTAGCACAGATACGCAGTATTTT. The chain employs TRBV6-5 and TRBJ2-3, with D tentatively TRBD1 (5 bases). V was shortened by 10 bases and J by 0 bases, with 17 bases between the two germline ends. This CDR3 is built from 15 residues. Germline assignment: CDR1 MNHEY and CDR2 SVGAGI.

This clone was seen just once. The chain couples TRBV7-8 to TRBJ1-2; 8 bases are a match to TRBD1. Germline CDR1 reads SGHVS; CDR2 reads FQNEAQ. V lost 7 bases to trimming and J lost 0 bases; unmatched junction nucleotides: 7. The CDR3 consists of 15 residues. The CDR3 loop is CASTIGQGPNYGYTF. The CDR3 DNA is TGTGCCAGCACCATCGGACAGGGACCTAACTATGGCTACACCTTC.

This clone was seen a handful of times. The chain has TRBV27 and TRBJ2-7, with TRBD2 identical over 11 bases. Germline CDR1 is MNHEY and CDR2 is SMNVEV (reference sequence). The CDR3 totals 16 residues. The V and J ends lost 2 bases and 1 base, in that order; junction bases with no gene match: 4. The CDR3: CASSLQGLADSYEQYF. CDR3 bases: TGTGCCAGCAGTTTACAGGGACTAGCGGATTCCTACGAGCAGTACTTC.

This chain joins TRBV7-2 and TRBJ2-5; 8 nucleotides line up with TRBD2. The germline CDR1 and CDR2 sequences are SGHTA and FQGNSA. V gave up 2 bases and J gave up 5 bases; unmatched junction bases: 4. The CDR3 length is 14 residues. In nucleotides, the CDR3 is TGTGCCAGCAGCTTAAGCCAGCGGGGGGAGACCCAGTACTTC. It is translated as CASSLSQRGETQYF.

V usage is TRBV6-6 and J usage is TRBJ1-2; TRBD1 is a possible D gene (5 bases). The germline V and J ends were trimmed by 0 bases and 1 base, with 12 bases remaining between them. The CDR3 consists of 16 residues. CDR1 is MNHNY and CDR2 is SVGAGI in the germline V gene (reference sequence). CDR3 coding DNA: TGTGCCAGCAGTTACTCGCTCCTAGACAGTAACTATGGCTACACCTTC. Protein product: CASSYSLLDSNYGYTF.

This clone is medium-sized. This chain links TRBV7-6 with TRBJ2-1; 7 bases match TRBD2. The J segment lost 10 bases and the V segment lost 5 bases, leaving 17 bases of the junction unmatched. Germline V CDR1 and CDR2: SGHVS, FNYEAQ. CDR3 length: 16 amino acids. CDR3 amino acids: CASSPIVGEGLGEQFF. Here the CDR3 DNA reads TGTGCCAGCAGCCCCATAGTGGGGGAGGGCCTAGGCGAGCAGTTCTTC.

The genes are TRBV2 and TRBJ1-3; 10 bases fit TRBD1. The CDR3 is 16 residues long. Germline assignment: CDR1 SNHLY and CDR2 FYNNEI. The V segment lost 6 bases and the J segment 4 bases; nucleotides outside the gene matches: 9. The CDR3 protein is CASSGRQGADGNTIYF. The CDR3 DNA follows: TGTGCCAGCAGCGGCCGACAGGGGGCGGACGGAAACACCATATATTTT.

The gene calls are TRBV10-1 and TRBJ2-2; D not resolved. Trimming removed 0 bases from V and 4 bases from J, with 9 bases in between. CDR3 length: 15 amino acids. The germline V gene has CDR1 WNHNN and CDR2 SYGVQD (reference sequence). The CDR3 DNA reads TGCGCCAGCAGTGAGTCGACTCTGGGCACCGGGGAGCTGTTTTTT. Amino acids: CASSESTLGTGELFF.

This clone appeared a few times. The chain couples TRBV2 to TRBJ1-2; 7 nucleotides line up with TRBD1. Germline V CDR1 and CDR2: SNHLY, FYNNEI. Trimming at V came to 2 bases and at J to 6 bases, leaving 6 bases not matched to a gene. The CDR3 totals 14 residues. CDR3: CASSERRGTDGYTF. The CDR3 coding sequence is TGTGCCAGCAGTGAAAGAAGGGGGACAGATGGCTACACCTTC.

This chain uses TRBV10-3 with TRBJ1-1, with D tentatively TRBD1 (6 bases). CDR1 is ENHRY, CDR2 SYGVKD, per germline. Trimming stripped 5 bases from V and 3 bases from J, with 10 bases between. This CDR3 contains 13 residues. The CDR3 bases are TGTGCCATCAGTCGAGGGGGGGACACTGAAGCTTTCTTT. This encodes CAISRGGDTEAFF.

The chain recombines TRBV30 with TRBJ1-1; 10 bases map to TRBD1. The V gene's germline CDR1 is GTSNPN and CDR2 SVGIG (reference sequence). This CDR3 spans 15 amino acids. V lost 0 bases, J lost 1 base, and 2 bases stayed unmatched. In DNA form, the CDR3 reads TGTGCCTGGAGTGTACGGGACAGGGGGAACACTGAAGCTTTCTTT. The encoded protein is CAWSVRDRGNTEAFF.

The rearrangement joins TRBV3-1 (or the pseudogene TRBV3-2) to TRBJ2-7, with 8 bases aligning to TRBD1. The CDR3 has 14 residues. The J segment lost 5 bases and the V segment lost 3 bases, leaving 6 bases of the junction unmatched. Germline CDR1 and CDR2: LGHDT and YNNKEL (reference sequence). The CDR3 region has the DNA TGTGCCAGCAGCCAGGTTGACAGGGGCCACGAGCAGTACTTC. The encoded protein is CASSQVDRGHEQYF.

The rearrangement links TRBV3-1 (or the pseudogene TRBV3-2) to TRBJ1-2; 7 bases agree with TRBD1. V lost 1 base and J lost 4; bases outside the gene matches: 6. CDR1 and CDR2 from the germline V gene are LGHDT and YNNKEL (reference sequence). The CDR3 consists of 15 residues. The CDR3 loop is CASSQGRGLGYGYTF. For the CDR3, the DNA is TGTGCCAGCAGCCAAGGGAGGGGGCTTGGCTATGGCTACACCTTC.

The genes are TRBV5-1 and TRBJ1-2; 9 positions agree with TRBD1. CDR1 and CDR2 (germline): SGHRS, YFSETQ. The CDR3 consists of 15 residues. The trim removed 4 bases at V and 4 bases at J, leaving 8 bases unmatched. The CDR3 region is CASSTTGGAGYGYTF. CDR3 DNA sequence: TGCGCCAGCAGCACTACAGGGGGCGCTGGCTATGGCTACACCTTC.

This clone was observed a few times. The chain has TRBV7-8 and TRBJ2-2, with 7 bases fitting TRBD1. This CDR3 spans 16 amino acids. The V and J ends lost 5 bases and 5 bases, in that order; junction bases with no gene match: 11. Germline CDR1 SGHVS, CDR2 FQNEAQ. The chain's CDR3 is CASSLRQGLGTGELFF. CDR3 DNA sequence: TGTGCCAGCAGCCTGCGACAGGGTTTGGGGACCGGGGAGCTGTTTTTT.

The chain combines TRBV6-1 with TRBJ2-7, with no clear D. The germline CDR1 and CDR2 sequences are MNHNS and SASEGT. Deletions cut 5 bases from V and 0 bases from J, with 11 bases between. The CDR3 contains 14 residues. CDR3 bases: TGTGCCAGCAGTAGTCCAGGCAGCTCCTACGAGCAGTACTTC. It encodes CASSSPGSSYEQYF.

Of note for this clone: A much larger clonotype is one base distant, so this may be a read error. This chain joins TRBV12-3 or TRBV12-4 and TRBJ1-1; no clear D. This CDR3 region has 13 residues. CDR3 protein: CTSTIQENTEAFF. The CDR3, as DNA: TGTACCAGCACCATCCAGGAGAACACTGAAGCTTTCTTT.

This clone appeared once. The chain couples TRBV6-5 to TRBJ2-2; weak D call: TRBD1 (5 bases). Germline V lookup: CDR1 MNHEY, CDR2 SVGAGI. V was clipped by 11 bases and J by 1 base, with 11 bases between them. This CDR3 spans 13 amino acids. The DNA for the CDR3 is TGTGCCGCACAGGATATGAACACCGGGGAGCTGTTTTTT. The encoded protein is CAAQDMNTGELFF.

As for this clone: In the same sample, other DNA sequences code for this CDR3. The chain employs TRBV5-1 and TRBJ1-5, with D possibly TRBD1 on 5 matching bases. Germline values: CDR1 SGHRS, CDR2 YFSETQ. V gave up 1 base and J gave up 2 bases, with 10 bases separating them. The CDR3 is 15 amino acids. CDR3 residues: CASSLTGGGNQPQHF. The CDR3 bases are TGCGCCAGCAGCTTGACCGGAGGGGGCAATCAGCCCCAGCATTTT. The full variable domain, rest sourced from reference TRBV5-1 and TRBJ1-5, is KAGVTQTPRYLIKTRGQQVTLSCSPISGHRSVSWYQQTPGQGLQFLFEYFSETQRNKGNFPGRFSGRQFSNSRSEMNVSTLELGDSALYLCASSLTGGGNQPQHFGDGTRLSIL.

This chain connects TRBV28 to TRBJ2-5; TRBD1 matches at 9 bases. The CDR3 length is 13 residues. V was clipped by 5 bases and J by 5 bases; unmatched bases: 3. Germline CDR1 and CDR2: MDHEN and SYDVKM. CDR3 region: CASSGTGPETQYF. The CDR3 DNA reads TGTGCCAGCAGTGGGACAGGGCCGGAGACCCAGTACTTC.

The CDR3 loop is CASTTQGSTEAFF. CDR3 DNA: TGCGCCAGCACCACCCAGGGTTCCACTGAAGCTTTCTTT. The chain couples TRBV5-1 to TRBJ1-1, with D maybe TRBD1 (5 bases). V gave up 6 bases and J gave up 4 bases, with 13 bases separating them. The CDR3 totals 13 residues. Germline CDR1 is SGHRS and CDR2 is YFSETQ.

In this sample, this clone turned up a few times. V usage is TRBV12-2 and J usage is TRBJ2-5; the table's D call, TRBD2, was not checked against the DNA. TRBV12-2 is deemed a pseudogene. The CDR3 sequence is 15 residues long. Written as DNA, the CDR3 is TGTGCAAGTCGCTTAGTGACTCTCAAACAAGAGACCCAGTACTTC. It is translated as CASRLVTLKQETQYF.

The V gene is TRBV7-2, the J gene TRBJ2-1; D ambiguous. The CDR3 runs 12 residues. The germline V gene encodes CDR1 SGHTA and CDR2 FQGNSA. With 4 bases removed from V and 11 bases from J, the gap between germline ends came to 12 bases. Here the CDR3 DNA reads TGTGCCAGCAGCTCTTCGGAAGCGAAGCAGTTCTTC. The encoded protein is CASSSSEAKQFF.

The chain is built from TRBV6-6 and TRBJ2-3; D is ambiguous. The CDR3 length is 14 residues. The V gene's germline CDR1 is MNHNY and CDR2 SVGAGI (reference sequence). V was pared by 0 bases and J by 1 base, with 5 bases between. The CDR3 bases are TGTGCCAGCAGTTACTCGGTAGGCACAGATACGCAGTATTTT. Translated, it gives CASSYSVGTDTQYF.